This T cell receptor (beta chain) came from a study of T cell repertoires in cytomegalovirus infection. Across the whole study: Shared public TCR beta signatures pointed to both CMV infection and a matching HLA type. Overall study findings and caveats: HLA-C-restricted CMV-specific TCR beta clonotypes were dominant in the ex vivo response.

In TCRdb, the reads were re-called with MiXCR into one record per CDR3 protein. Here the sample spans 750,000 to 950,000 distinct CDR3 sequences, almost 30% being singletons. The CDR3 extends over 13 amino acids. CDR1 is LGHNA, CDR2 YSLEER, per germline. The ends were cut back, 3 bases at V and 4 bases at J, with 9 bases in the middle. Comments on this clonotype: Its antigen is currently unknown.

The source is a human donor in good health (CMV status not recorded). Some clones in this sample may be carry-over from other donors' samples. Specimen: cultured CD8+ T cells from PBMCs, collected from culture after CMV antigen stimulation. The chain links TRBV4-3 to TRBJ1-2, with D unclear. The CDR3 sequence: CASSHVTGYGYTF. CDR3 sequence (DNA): TGCGCCAGCAGCCACGTAACTGGCTATGGCTACACCTTC.